The present T cell receptor beta chain was sequenced within a study of cytomegalovirus exposure and HLA in healthy donors. The study, taken as a whole, reports: Later analysis identified about 18,000 TCR beta sequences associated with HLA alleles, using a false discovery rate threshold of 0.05. In a later analysis, most CMV-associated TCR beta chains appeared HLA-restricted.

Between the trimmed V and J ends, which lost 3 bases and 3 bases, there was a span of 8 bases. The CDR3 extends over 13 amino acids. CDR1 is MDHEN and CDR2 is SYDVKM in the germline V gene. About this clone: The antigen is unknown.

PCR primers comprised 60 Vbeta and 13 Jbeta primers. TCRdb keeps only in-frame clones here, not all; method: immunoSEQ multiplex PCR. The sample gives 110,000 to 150,000 clones, 73% of which show up once; roughly an eighth is in the top ten. The sequenced material came from PBMCs. This receptor was identified in a human donor in good health. This chain links TRBV28 with TRBJ2-5; the D gene is possibly TRBD2 (6 bases). The CDR3 region is CASSFGGKETQYF. The CDR3 nucleotides are TGTGCCAGCAGTTTCGGGGGTAAAGAGACCCAGTACTTC.